The 21 T cell receptor beta chains in this list originate from one sample, sequenced in a study of blood T cell repertoires in COVID-19. Profiled with immunoSEQ multiplex PCR; TCRdb holds only in-frame clones, not every one. The repertoire holds under 200,000 clones, with around nine tenths as singletons. The sample consisted of peripheral blood. The receptors shown here come from a man aged 35-49 years with active or convalescent COVID-19.

The chain links TRBV30 to TRBJ1-2, with a weak D call TRBD1 (6 bases). V lost 5 bases and J lost 1, with 17 bases in between. This CDR3 has 15 amino acids. Germline CDR1 and CDR2: GTSNPN and SVGIG (reference sequence). CDR3 sequence: CAWRRHRVVNYGYTF. Written as DNA, the CDR3 is TGTGCCTGGCGGCGCCACAGGGTAGTTAACTATGGCTACACCTTC. Complete variable domain (other parts from reference TRBV30 and TRBJ1-2): SQTIHQWPATLVQPVGSPLSLECTVEGTSNPNLYWYRQAAGRGLQLLFYSVGIGQISSEVPQNLSASRPQDRQFILSSKKLLLSDSGFYLCAWRRHRVVNYGYTFGSGTRLTVV.

This clone was seen a few times. The CDR3 bases are TGTGCCAGCAGTGGTGGGACAGGGCGCTTGCTGTTTTTT. Residues: CASSGGTGRLLFF. The V gene is TRBV2, the J gene TRBJ1-4, with 9 bases matching TRBD1. V shed 4 bases and J 14 bases; nucleotides not matched to a gene: 8. Germline assignment: CDR1 SNHLY and CDR2 FYNNEI. The CDR3 length is 13 residues.

The chain has TRBV19 and TRBJ2-3; D is uncertain. The germline CDR1 and CDR2 sequences are LNHDA and SQIVND (reference sequence). This CDR3 is 15 amino acids long. Trimming removed 5 bases from V and 0 bases from J, with 12 bases in between. The CDR3 region is CASSHSPSSTDTQYF. CDR3 coding DNA: TGTGCCAGTAGTCACAGCCCTTCTAGCACAGATACGCAGTATTTT.

The V gene is TRBV7-2, the J gene TRBJ1-3; a weak D match, TRBD1 (5 bases). The ends were cut back, 5 bases at V and 8 bases at J, with 22 bases in the middle. The CDR3 length is 16 residues. Germline values: CDR1 SGHTA, CDR2 FQGNSA. The chain's CDR3 is CASSASLGGAGYTIYF. CDR3 nucleotide sequence: TGTGCCAGCAGCGCCTCCCTCGGAGGGGCCGGATACACCATATATTTT.

The J gene is TRBJ2-1, the V gene TRBV5-1; TRBD2 matches 9 bases. The CDR3 sequence is 15 residues long. The germline V gene encodes CDR1 SGHRS and CDR2 YFSETQ. V trimming: 0 bases; J trimming: 7 bases; junction bases outside the gene matches: 5. CDR3 sequence reads: CASSLVSSGVNEQFF. The CDR3 DNA sequence: TGCGCCAGCAGCTTGGTGTCTAGCGGGGTGAATGAGCAGTTCTTC.

This chain connects TRBV7-2 to TRBJ2-7; D not resolved. Germline CDR1 SGHTA, CDR2 FQGNSA. With 5 bases removed from V and 5 bases from J, the gap between germline ends came to 7 bases. The CDR3 runs 11 residues. The CDR3 spells CASSPFDEQYF. CDR3 in DNA: TGTGCCAGCAGCCCCTTTGACGAGCAGTACTTC.

This clone was found a few times. The chain links TRBV5-8 to TRBJ1-6, with 7 positions matching TRBD1. The J segment lost 7 bases and the V segment lost 3 bases, leaving 1 base of the junction unmatched. The germline gives CDR1 SGHTS, CDR2 YDEGEE. The CDR3 covers 13 residues. CDR3 in amino acids: CASSWGQNSPLHF. As DNA, the CDR3 is TGTGCCAGCAGCTGGGGACAGAATTCACCCCTCCACTTT.

This chain uses TRBV19 with TRBJ1-5; no firm D call. The CDR3 contains 11 residues. V dropped 8 bases and J dropped 7 bases, with 9 bases sitting between them. Per the germline V gene, CDR1 is LNHDA and CDR2 is SQIVND (reference sequence). For the CDR3, the DNA is TGTGCCAGTCGAATGCGGCAGCCCCAGCATTTT. Translated: CASRMRQPQHF.

On this clone itself: The same CDR3 is also encoded by other DNA sequences in this sample. The V gene is TRBV19, the J gene TRBJ2-2; D may be TRBD1 (6 bases). V lost 5 bases to trimming and J lost 1 base, with 8 bases between them. The germline V gene encodes CDR1 LNHDA and CDR2 SQIVND (reference sequence). This CDR3 comprises 14 residues. CDR3 nucleotides: TGTGCCAGTAGTCCGGACAGGAACACCGGGGAGCTGTTTTTT. As protein: CASSPDRNTGELFF.

The genes are TRBV19 and TRBJ1-5; no reliable D call. The germline V and J ends were trimmed by 6 bases and 0 bases, with 9 bases remaining between them. The CDR3 is made up of 14 amino acids. CDR1 is LNHDA, CDR2 SQIVND, per germline (reference sequence). The CDR3 DNA follows: TGTGCCAGTAGGGTCGACAATAGCAATCAGCCCCAGCATTTT. Translation: CASRVDNSNQPQHF.

V gene TRBV19 combines with J gene TRBJ2-3; 9 bases line up with TRBD1. J gave up 2 bases and V 5 bases, and 14 bases lay outside the gene matches. Germline V lookup: CDR1 LNHDA, CDR2 SQIVND (reference sequence). This CDR3 region has 18 residues. The DNA of the CDR3 is TGTGCCAGTAGTTTCCTCCTCCGGGACAGGGTAACCACAGATACGCAGTATTTT. This encodes CASSFLLRDRVTTDTQYF.

This clone was detected only once. In DNA, the CDR3 is TGTGCCAGCAAATATGGCGGGGGGGACCAAGAGACCCAGTACTTC. Translation gives CASKYGGGDQETQYF. This chain links TRBV2 with TRBJ2-5; 9 bases align to TRBD2. CDR3 length: 15 residues. V was pared by 7 bases and J by 0 bases, with 6 bases of the junction left unmatched. Germline V gene sequence: CDR1 SNHLY, CDR2 FYNNEI.

The chain has TRBV19 and TRBJ1-2, with 12 bases identical to TRBD1. CDR1 is LNHDA, CDR2 SQIVND, per germline (reference sequence). V lost 3 bases to trimming and J lost 0 bases; unmatched junction nucleotides: 17. The CDR3 covers 21 residues. The CDR3 DNA follows: TGTGCCAGTAGTATTATTTTTCGGGGACAGGGGGCCGCCAGAGCTAACTATGGCTACACCTTC. This gives the protein CASSIIFRGQGAARANYGYTF. The complete variable domain, with remaining parts taken from reference TRBV19 and TRBJ1-2, reads DGGITQSPKYLFRKEGQNVTLSCEQNLNHDAMYWYRQDPGQGLRLIYYSQIVNDFQKGDIAEGYSVSREKKESFPLTVTSAQKNPTAFYLCASSIIFRGQGAARANYGYTFGSGTRLTVV.

CDR3 region: CASIEGARYNSPLHF. In DNA, the CDR3 is TGTGCCAGCATAGAAGGGGCGCGGTATAATTCACCCCTCCACTTT. The chain links TRBV6-5 to TRBJ1-6, with a tentative D call TRBD1 (5 bases). V shed 7 bases and J shed 4 bases, with 14 bases lying between them. The CDR3 has 15 amino acids. Germline CDR1 reads MNHEY; CDR2 reads SVGAGI.

This clone was counted once. The chain combines TRBV2 with TRBJ2-6; 8 positions match TRBD2. Germline V gives CDR1 SNHLY, CDR2 FYNNEI. The V gene end was trimmed by 5 bases and the J gene end by 0 bases; junction bases not matched to a gene: 6. The CDR3 length is 17 residues. The CDR3 DNA follows: TGTGCCAGCAGTAAGGGGCTAGCGGGCTCTGGGGCCAACGTCCTGACTTTC. Encoded protein: CASSKGLAGSGANVLTF. The full variable domain, rest sourced from reference TRBV2 and TRBJ2-6, is EPEVTQTPSHQVTQMGQEVILRCVPISNHLYFYWYRQILGQKVEFLVSFYNNEISEKSEIFDDQFSVERPDGSNFTLKIRSTKLEDSAMYFCASSKGLAGSGANVLTFGAGSRLTVL.

The chain couples TRBV21-1 to TRBJ2-5; the D call of TRBD1 is as the table states it, not checked on the DNA. TRBV21-1 is an annotated pseudogene. The CDR3 loop spans 15 amino acids. Written as DNA, the CDR3 is TGTGCCAGCCCCGGGACAGAATCGACACAAGAGACCCAGTACTTC. It specifies CASPGTESTQETQYF.

The chain joins TRBV12-5 to TRBJ1-5, with TRBD1 matching 9 bases. The ends lost 3 bases at V and 6 bases at J; junction bases unmatched: 18. CDR3 length equals 19 residues. Germline CDR1 reads LGHNT; CDR2 reads FRNRAP. Here the CDR3 DNA reads TGTGCTAGTGGTTTTAGACAGGGGGATTTGGTATATTCGTCTCAGCCCCAGCATTTT. Encoded protein: CASGFRQGDLVYSSQPQHF. Based on the CDR3 plus reference TRBV12-5 and TRBJ1-5, the full variable domain is DARVTQTPRHKVTEMGQEVTMRCQPILGHNTVFWYRQTMMQGLELLAYFRNRAPLDDSGMPKDRFSAEMPDATLATLKIQPSEPRDSAVYFCASGFRQGDLVYSSQPQHFGDGTRLSIL.

The genes are TRBV18 and TRBJ2-2; 9 bases line up with TRBD1. The CDR3 is made up of 16 amino acids. Looked up from germline, CDR1 is KGHSH and CDR2 is LQKENI. V was pared by 6 bases and J by 4 bases, with 9 bases of the junction left unmatched. This CDR3 is CASSAPGQGGTGELFF. CDR3 DNA sequence: TGTGCCAGCTCCGCACCGGGACAGGGTGGCACCGGGGAGCTGTTTTTT.

This clone has more than one count but fewer than ten. This rearrangement joins TRBV27 to TRBJ1-5, with 7 bases identical to TRBD1. Germline CDR1 reads MNHEY; CDR2 reads SMNVEV (reference sequence). V lost 4 bases and J lost 5; bases outside the gene matches: 8. The CDR3 is made up of 15 amino acids. The CDR3 DNA sequence: TGTGCCAGCAGTTCCCAGGGGGGCGGGGATCAGCCCCAGCATTTT. Translation gives CASSSQGGGDQPQHF.

The genes are TRBV7-2 and TRBJ1-6; maybe TRBD1 (6 bases). From germline, CDR1 is SGHTA and CDR2 FQGNSA. V shed 0 bases and J shed 5 bases, with 14 bases lying between them. This CDR3 is 17 amino acids long. CDR3 coding DNA: TGTGCCAGCAGCTTAGCGTATTACCAGGGGAATAATTCACCCCTCCACTTT. This sequence encodes CASSLAYYQGNNSPLHF. The variable domain in full, completed from reference TRBV7-2 and TRBJ1-6, reads GAGVSQSPSNKVTEKGKDVELRCDPISGHTALYWYRQSLGQGLEFLIYFQGNSAPDKSGLPSDRFSAERTGGSVSTLTIQRTQQEDSAVYLCASSLAYYQGNNSPLHFGNGTRLTVT.

The chain carries TRBV12-3 or TRBV12-4 and TRBJ1-2; D remains unclear. V gave up 3 bases and J gave up 8 bases, with 13 bases separating them. The CDR3 sequence is 13 residues long. The CDR3 DNA sequence: TGTGCCAGCAGTTTGCAACAAAACGAAGGCTACACCTTC. As protein: CASSLQQNEGYTF.